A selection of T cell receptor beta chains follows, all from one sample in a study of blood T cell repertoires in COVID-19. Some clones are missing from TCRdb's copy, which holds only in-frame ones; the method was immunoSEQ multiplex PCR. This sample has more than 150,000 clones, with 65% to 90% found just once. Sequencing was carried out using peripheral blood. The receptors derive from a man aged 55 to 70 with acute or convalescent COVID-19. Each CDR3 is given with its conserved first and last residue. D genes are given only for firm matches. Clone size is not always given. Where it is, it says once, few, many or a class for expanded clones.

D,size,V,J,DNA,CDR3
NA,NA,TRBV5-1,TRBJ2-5,TGCGCCAGCAGCTTGGCCATCCAAGAGACCCAGTACTTC,CASSLAIQETQYF
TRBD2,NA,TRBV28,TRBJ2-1,TGTGCCAGCGCCGGAGGGGCTAGCGGGAGCGATGAGCAGTTCTTC,CASAGGASGSDEQFF
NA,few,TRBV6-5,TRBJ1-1,TGTGCCAGCAGGAACGGACTGTTTGCGGGGGCTTTCTTT,CASRNGLFAGAFF
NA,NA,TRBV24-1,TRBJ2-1,TGTGCCACCAGTGATCCCCGGGAGACTCACAATGAGCAGTTCTTC,CATSDPRETHNEQFF
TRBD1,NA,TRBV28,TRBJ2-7,TGTGCCAGCAGAAGCGTACCGACAGGGGTTTACGAGCAGTACTTC,CASRSVPTGVYEQYF
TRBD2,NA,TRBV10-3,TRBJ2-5,TGTGCCACCTTTAGCGGGCTTCAAGAGACCCAGTACTTC,CATFSGLQETQYF
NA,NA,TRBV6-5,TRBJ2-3,TGTGCCAGCAGCCGACGGACGGAGGGCACAGATACGCAGTATTTT,CASSRRTEGTDTQYF
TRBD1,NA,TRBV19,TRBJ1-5,TGTGCCAGTTCCGAAAACAGGGGGTGGTCCCCGGTCAGCAATCAGCCCCAGCATTTT,CASSENRGWSPVSNQPQHF
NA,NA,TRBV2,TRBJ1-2,TGTGCCAGCAGTGCACAGGGTGGCTACACCTTC,CASSAQGGYTF
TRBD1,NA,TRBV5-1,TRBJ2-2,TGCGCCAGCAGCTTGTATCAGTTAGGGACAGGGGGCACCGGGGAGCTGTTTTTT,CASSLYQLGTGGTGELFF
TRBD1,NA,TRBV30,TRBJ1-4,TGTGCCTGGAGTGTCATGGGACAGGGGAGAGAAAAACTGTTTTTT,CAWSVMGQGREKLFF
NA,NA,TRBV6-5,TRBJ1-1,TGTGCCAGCAGTTACTCGCACCTAGTGAACACTGAAGCTTTCTTT,CASSYSHLVNTEAFF
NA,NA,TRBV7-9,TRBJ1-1,TGTGCCAGCGGACCAGGGTTAGAGCACACTGAAGCTTTCTTT,CASGPGLEHTEAFF
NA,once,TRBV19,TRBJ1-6,TGTGCCAGTAGTCAACAGGGAAGATATAATTCACCCCTCCACTTT,CASSQQGRYNSPLHF
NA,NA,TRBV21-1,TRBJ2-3,TGTGCCAGCATCGGACAGCAGAGCACAGATACGCAGTATTTT,CASIGQQSTDTQYF
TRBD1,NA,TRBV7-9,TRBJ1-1,TGTGCCAGCAGCTCGACAGGGACTCGGAACACTGAAGCTTTCTTT,CASSSTGTRNTEAFF
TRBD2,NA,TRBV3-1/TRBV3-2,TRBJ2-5,TGTGCCAGCAGCCCCGGACTAGCGGGAGGTCGAGAGACCCAGTACTTC,CASSPGLAGGRETQYF
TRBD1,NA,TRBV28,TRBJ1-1,TGTGCCAGCAGTTTTCGGGACAGGGTTTGGACTGAAGCTTTCTTT,CASSFRDRVWTEAFF
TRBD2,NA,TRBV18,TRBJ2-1,TGTGCCAGCTCAGGACTAGCTTCCTACAATGAGCAGTTCTTC,CASSGLASYNEQFF
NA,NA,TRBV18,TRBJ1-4,TGTGCCAGCTCACTCCGGGATGAAAAACTGTTTTTT,CASSLRDEKLFF
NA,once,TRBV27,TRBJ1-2,TGTGCCAGCAGTTTACGCTCGGGGGGAATTGGTGGCTACACCTTC,CASSLRSGGIGGYTF
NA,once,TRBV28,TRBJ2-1,TGTGCCAGCAGGACCCGGGACATAGTGGGTAATGAGCAGTTCTTC,CASRTRDIVGNEQFF
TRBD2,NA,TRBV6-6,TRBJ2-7,TGTGCCAGCAGTTACGAGACTAGCGGACTCGGCGAGCAGTACTTC,CASSYETSGLGEQYF
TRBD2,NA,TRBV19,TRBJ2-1,TGTGCCAGTAGTATAGACGGCGGGAGGGCCGACAATGAGCAGTTCTTC,CASSIDGGRADNEQFF
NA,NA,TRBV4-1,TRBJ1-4,TGCGCCAGCAGCCAAGAAACAATACAGGGAACAACTAATGAAAAACTGTTTTTT,CASSQETIQGTTNEKLFF
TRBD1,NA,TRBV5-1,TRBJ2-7,TGCGCCAGCAGCTTGACGACAGGGGGGAGATACGAGCAGTACTTC,CASSLTTGGRYEQYF
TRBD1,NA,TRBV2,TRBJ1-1,TGTGCCAGCAGCGCCGACAGGGGCCCTGAAGCTTTCTTT,CASSADRGPEAFF
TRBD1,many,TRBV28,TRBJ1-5,TGTGCCAGCAGACATAATACAGGGGCGGCTCAGCCCCAGCATTTT,CASRHNTGAAQPQHF
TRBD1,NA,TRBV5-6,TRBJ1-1,TGTGCCAGCAGCCCCTCGTCTACAGGGGGCTTAGAAGCTTTCTTT,CASSPSSTGGLEAFF
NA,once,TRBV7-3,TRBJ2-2,TGTGCCAGCAGCTTGGGTGGAGGGACCGGGGAGCTGTTTTTT,CASSLGGGTGELFF
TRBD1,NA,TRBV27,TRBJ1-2,TGTGCCAGCAGTTCCAAGGACAGGTACCATGGCTACACCTTC,CASSSKDRYHGYTF
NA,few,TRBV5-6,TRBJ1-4,TGTGCCAGCAGCCTAGCAGGGGAGTATGAAAAACTGTTTTTT,CASSLAGEYEKLFF
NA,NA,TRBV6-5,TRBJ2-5,TGTGCCAGCAGTCCTACAGGTGCACAAGAGACCCAGTACTTC,CASSPTGAQETQYF
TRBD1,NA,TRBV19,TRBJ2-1,TGTGCCAGTAGTGCAGACAGGGGATTAGGGAATGAGCAGTTCTTC,CASSADRGLGNEQFF
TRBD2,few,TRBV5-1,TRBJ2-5,TGCGCCAGCAGCATACAGGGACTAGCGGAAGAGACCCAGTACTTC,CASSIQGLAEETQYF
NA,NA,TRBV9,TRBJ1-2,TGTGCCAGCAGCGTAGACAGCAATTATGGCTACACCTTC,CASSVDSNYGYTF
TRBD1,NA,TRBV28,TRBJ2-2,TGTGCCAGCAGCTCTCCGGGGCAACAGGGGGGCACCGGGGAGCTGTTTTTT,CASSSPGQQGGTGELFF
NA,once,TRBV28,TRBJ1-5,TGTGCCAGCAGTTCCACACCGAGGTGGGGGGGCACAAGGCCCCAGCATTTT,CASSSTPRWGGTRPQHF
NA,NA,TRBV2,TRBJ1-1,TGTGCCAGCAGTAGCACCACCATGAACACTGAAGCTTTCTTT,CASSSTTMNTEAFF
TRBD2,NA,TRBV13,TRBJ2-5,TGTGCCAGCACAGAGGGCGGGGGTGAGACCCAGTACTTC,CASTEGGGETQYF
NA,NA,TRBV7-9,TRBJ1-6,TGTGCCAGCATGATGCAGGGGCGGAATTCACCCCTCCACTTT,CASMMQGRNSPLHF
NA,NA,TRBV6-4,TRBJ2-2,TGTGCCAGCAGTACTAGTTATAGGACCGGGGAGCTGTTTTTT,CASSTSYRTGELFF